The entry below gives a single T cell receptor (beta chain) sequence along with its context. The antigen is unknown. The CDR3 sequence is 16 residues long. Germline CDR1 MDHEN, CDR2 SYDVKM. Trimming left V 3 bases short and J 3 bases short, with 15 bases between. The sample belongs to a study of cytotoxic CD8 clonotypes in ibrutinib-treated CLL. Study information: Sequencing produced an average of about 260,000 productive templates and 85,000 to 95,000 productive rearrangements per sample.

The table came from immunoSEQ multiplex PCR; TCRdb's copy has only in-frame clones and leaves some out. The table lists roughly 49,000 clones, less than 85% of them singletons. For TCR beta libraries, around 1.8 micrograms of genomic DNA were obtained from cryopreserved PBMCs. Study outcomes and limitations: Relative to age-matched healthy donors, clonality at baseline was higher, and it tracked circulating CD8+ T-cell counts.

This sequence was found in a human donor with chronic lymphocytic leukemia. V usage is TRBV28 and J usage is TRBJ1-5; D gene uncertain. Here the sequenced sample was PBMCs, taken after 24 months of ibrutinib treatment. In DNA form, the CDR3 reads TGTGCCAGCAGTTTCGGCCGTGGGTATCTCAATCAGCCCCAGCATTTT. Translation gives CASSFGRGYLNQPQHF. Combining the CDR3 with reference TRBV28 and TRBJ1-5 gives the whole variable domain DVKVTQSSRYLVKRTGEKVFLECVQDMDHENMFWYRQDPGLGLRLIYFSYDVKMKEKGDIPEGYSVSREKKERFSLILESASTNQTSMYLCASSFGRGYLNQPQHFGDGTRLSIL.